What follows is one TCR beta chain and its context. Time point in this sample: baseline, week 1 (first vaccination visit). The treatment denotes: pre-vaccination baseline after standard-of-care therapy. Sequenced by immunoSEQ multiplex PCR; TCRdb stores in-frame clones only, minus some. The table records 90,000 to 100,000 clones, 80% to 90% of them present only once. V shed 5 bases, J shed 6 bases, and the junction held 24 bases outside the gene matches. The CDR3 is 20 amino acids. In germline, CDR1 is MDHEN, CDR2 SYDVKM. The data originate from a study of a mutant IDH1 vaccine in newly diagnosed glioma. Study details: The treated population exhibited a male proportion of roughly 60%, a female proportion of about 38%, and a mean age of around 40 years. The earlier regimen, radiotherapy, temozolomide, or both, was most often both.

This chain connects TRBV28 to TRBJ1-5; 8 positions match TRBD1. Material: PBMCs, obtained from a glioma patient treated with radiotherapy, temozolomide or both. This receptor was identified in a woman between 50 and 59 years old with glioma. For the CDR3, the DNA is TGTGCCAGCAGTCGCCCTAGGACAGGGCCCCTTTTTAGTTCTAGTCAGCCCCAGCATTTT. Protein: CASSRPRTGPLFSSSQPQHF.